The 13 T cell receptor beta chains below were found in one sample sequenced in a study of blood T cell repertoires in COVID-19. Generated by immunoSEQ multiplex PCR, the TCRdb table keeps only in-frame clones and is missing some. The repertoire consists of around 130,000 clones, with over 60% occurring once and the leading ten covering around 16%. Material: peripheral blood. The origin of the receptors is a man aged 45-60 years with acute or convalescent COVID-19.

This clone was seen a single time. The chain joins TRBV6-5 to TRBJ1-2; 7 bases are shared with TRBD1. Germline CDR1 is MNHEY and CDR2 is SVGAGI. Trimming took 6 bases from V and 1 from J; bases not matched to a gene: 8. The CDR3 consists of 15 residues. The DNA for the CDR3 is TGTGCCAGCAGCCCAACAGGGGCGTATAACTATGGCTACACCTTC. Its protein is CASSPTGAYNYGYTF.

The chain uses TRBV19 and TRBJ1-5, with 9 bases lining up with TRBD1. The ends lost 9 bases at V and 7 bases at J; junction bases unmatched: 16. The CDR3 runs to 16 residues. Looked up from germline, CDR1 is LNHDA and CDR2 is SQIVND (reference sequence). The CDR3 protein is CARKGRTGTGRQPQHF. CDR3 nucleotide sequence: TGTGCCAGAAAGGGTCGAACCGGGACAGGGAGACAGCCCCAGCATTTT.

This chain joins TRBV5-5 and TRBJ1-5, with 7 bases that match TRBD1. The CDR3 runs 18 residues. J lost 0 bases, V lost 6 bases, and 15 bases had no gene match. CDR1 is SGHKS and CDR2 is YYEKEE in the germline V gene (reference sequence). The CDR3 DNA reads as TGTGCCAGCACCCCGGCGGAGGACAGGTGGGATAGCAATCAGCCCCAGCATTTT. It is translated as CASTPAEDRWDSNQPQHF.

The V gene is TRBV12-3 or TRBV12-4, the J gene TRBJ1-1; 8 nucleotides line up with TRBD1. After removal of 4 bases from V and 6 bases from J, the junction contained 1 base not matched to a gene. The CDR3 is 12 amino acids. The CDR3 loop reads CASSSQGAEAFF. CDR3 nucleotides: TGTGCCAGCAGTTCACAGGGGGCTGAAGCTTTCTTT.

The chain uses TRBV3-1 (or the pseudogene TRBV3-2) and TRBJ2-7; 10 bases match TRBD2. From germline, CDR1 is LGHDT and CDR2 YNNKEL (reference sequence). The CDR3 loop spans 16 amino acids. J was trimmed by 3 bases and V by 4 bases; bases with no gene match: 9. This CDR3 reads CASSPALAGALYEQYF. The CDR3 DNA sequence: TGTGCCAGCAGCCCTGCTCTAGCGGGGGCCCTCTACGAGCAGTACTTC.

The V call is TRBV5-1, the J call TRBJ1-5; maybe TRBD1 (5 bases). The CDR3 runs to 15 residues. Germline V gene sequence: CDR1 SGHRS, CDR2 YFSETQ. Between the trimmed V and J ends, which lost 1 base and 0 bases, there was a span of 8 bases. The CDR3 spells CASSLQGNSNQPQHF. As DNA, the CDR3 is TGCGCCAGCAGCTTGCAGGGTAATAGCAATCAGCCCCAGCATTTT.

The chain couples TRBV5-1 to TRBJ2-7, with TRBD1 matching 8 bases. Trimming at V came to 0 bases and at J to 3 bases, leaving 5 bases not matched to a gene. Germline lookup yields CDR1 SGHRS and CDR2 YFSETQ. This CDR3 has 15 residues. The CDR3 loop is CASSLDGQGLYEQYF. In nucleotides, the CDR3 is TGCGCCAGCAGCTTGGACGGACAGGGTCTCTACGAGCAGTACTTC.

A few counts support this clone. The chain recombines TRBV3-1 (or the pseudogene TRBV3-2) with TRBJ1-4, with TRBD1 matching 7 bases. With 5 bases clipped from V and 7 bases from J, the junction kept 7 bases outside the gene matches. The CDR3 has 14 residues. Germline CDR1 reads LGHDT; CDR2 reads YNNKEL (reference sequence). The CDR3 reads CASSTQGYPEKLFF. The DNA of the CDR3 is TGTGCCAGCAGCACACAGGGGTATCCTGAAAAACTGTTTTTT.

The chain combines TRBV19 with TRBJ1-2, with a possible D match to TRBD1 (6 bases). Deletions cut 3 bases from V and 5 bases from J, with 7 bases between. This CDR3 contains 12 residues. Germline CDR1 reads LNHDA; CDR2 reads SQIVND (reference sequence). Here the CDR3 DNA reads TGTGCCAGTAGTATTACAGGGTATGGCTACACCTTC. This gives the protein CASSITGYGYTF.

The chain couples TRBV9 to TRBJ2-1; a possible D gene is TRBD1 (5 bases). Germline V gene sequence: CDR1 SGDLS, CDR2 YYNGEE. Between the trimmed V and J ends, which lost 4 bases and 6 bases, there was a span of 14 bases. The CDR3 has 14 residues. For the CDR3, the DNA is TGTGCCAGCAGCATAATCCAGGGCGGCAATGAGCAGTTCTTC. This sequence encodes CASSIIQGGNEQFF.

The CDR3 DNA is TGTGCCAGCAGTTTCGGTGTCAGGGACGAGCAGTACTTC. Its translation is CASSFGVRDEQYF. The J gene is TRBJ2-7, the V gene TRBV12-3 or TRBV12-4, with D perhaps TRBD1 (5 bases). The ends were cut back, 3 bases at V and 5 bases at J, with 11 bases in the middle. The CDR3 contains 13 residues.

Here the CDR3 reads CASSTTGAAPQHF. Here the CDR3 DNA reads TGTGCCAGTAGTACGACAGGGGCCGCCCCCCAGCATTTT. The genes are TRBV19 and TRBJ1-5; 8 bases are a match to TRBD1. The CDR3 has 13 residues. The junction had 6 bases not matched to a gene; V was cut back by 4 bases and J by 10 bases. Germline values: CDR1 LNHDA, CDR2 SQIVND (reference sequence). Drawing the rest from reference TRBV19 and TRBJ1-5, the complete variable domain is DGGITQSPKYLFRKEGQNVTLSCEQNLNHDAMYWYRQDPGQGLRLIYYSQIVNDFQKGDIAEGYSVSREKKESFPLTVTSAQKNPTAFYLCASSTTGAAPQHFGDGTRLSIL.

The chain is built from TRBV19 and TRBJ1-4; 9 nucleotides line up with TRBD1. V gave up 7 bases and J gave up 4 bases; unmatched junction bases: 10. CDR1 is LNHDA and CDR2 is SQIVND in the germline V gene (reference sequence). The CDR3 has 16 residues. The CDR3 region has the DNA TGTGCCAGTACCACCAGGGGACAGGGCGGTAATGAAAAACTGTTTTTT. This codes for CASTTRGQGGNEKLFF.